The 5 T cell receptor beta chains below were found in one sample sequenced in a study of blood T cell repertoires in COVID-19 (dated by TCRdb to the early 2020s). Library construction relied on the immunoSEQ multiplex PCR assay. Imported from immuneACCESS, the table was reduced by TCRdb to in-frame sequences with V and J called. These copies leave out some clones; in studies compared against another copy, an unresolved V gene accounts for under half, and the cause of the remainder is not known. For this sample the table gives some 180,000 clones, of which 70% to 90% were detected only once. The ten largest clonotypes hold roughly 5.5% of the sample. Sequenced: peripheral blood. Source of these receptors: a man aged 35-49 years with active or convalescent COVID-19.

The rearrangement links TRBV2 to TRBJ2-1; D perhaps matches TRBD1 (6 bases). The CDR3 covers 12 residues. Germline V CDR1 and CDR2: SNHLY, FYNNEI. Trimming pared 6 bases from V and 10 bases from J, leaving 13 bases between. In DNA form, the CDR3 reads TGTGCCAGCAGGGACAGCTTCTGGGAGCAGTTCTTC. The encoded protein is CASRDSFWEQFF.

The chain uses TRBV4-1 and TRBJ2-1; TRBD1 matches 11 bases. This CDR3 has 13 amino acids. The V segment lost 1 base and the J segment 10 bases; nucleotides outside the gene matches: 0. Germline V gene lookup returns CDR1 MGHRA and CDR2 YSYEKL. The CDR3 spells CASSQGDRGEQFF. The CDR3 DNA reads TGCGCCAGCAGCCAAGGGGACAGGGGGGAGCAGTTCTTC.

The rearrangement joins TRBV15 to TRBJ2-7, with TRBD2 as a possible D gene (5 bases). Trimming took 4 bases from V and 5 from J, leaving 21 bases between them. CDR3 length: 16 amino acids. Germline CDR1 and CDR2: LNHNV and YYDKDF (reference sequence). The CDR3 nucleotides read TGTGCCACCAGCACAGGAGATGCCGGACTGGCCAACGAGCAGTACTTC. It codes for CATSTGDAGLANEQYF.

In DNA form, the CDR3 reads TGTGCCAGCAGCGCACCAACGGGACTAGCGGGGAGGGTCTACAATGAGCAGTTCTTC. This translates into CASSAPTGLAGRVYNEQFF. J is TRBJ2-1 and V is TRBV9, with 13 bases aligning to TRBD2. Per germline, CDR1 SGDLS and CDR2 YYNGEE. This CDR3 region has 19 residues. The trim removed 3 bases at V and 3 bases at J, leaving 12 bases unmatched.

This clone was seen only once. The chain has TRBV10-3 and TRBJ1-5, with 7 positions matching TRBD1. V dropped 0 bases and J dropped 4; count of bases not matched to a gene: 3. The CDR3 is 15 residues long. The germline V gene encodes CDR1 ENHRY and CDR2 SYGVKD. The CDR3 nucleotides read TGTGCCATCAGTGAGTCGGCCAGGGGGAATCAGCCCCAGCATTTT. The encoded protein is CAISESARGNQPQHF.